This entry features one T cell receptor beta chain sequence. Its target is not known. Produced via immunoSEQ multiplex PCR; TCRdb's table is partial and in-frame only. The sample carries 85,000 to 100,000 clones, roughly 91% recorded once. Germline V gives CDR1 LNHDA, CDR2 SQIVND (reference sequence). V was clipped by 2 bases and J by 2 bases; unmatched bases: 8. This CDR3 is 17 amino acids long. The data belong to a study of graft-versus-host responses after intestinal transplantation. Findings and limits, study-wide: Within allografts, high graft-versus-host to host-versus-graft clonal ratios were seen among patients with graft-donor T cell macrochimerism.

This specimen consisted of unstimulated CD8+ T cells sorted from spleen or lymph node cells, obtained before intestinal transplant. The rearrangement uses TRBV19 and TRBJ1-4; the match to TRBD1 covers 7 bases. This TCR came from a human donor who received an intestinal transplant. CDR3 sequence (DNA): TGTGCCAGTAGTATATGGGCAGGGGGGTCGACTAATGAAAAACTGTTTTTT. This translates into CASSIWAGGSTNEKLFF.